The 24 T cell receptor beta chains below all came from one sample that was sequenced in a study of CD8+CD57+ T cells in acquired aplastic anemia. For CDR3 and TCR beta VDJ profiling, genomic DNA was the template used. A single record per CDR3 protein comes from TCRdb applying MiXCR to the reads. The data hold about 190,000 distinct CDR3 sequences, with roughly 56% observed a single time. Sequencing was performed on sorted CD4+, CD8+, or CD8+CD57+ T cells (not recorded which) from PBMCs. Receptor source: a human donor in good health, serving as a control.

Note on this clonotype: Sequence at one end of the junction differs from germline and may be a read error. The chain links TRBV12-3 or TRBV12-4 to TRBJ1-2; no firm D call. This CDR3 region has 13 residues. CDR3 DNA: TGTGCCAGCAGCTTAGGCAGACGGTATGGCTACACCTTC. Its translation: CASSLGRRYGYTF.

In its sample, this clonotype was seen once. The chain employs TRBV7-9 and TRBJ2-7, with a tentative D call TRBD2 (6 bases). V lost 4 bases, J lost 0 bases, and 19 bases lay in between. CDR1 is SEHNR, CDR2 FQNEAQ, per germline (reference sequence). There are 17 residues in the CDR3. CDR3 sequence reads: CASSSIGGALSSYEQYF. The CDR3 DNA is TGTGCCAGCAGCTCGATAGGAGGGGCGCTAAGCTCCTACGAGCAGTACTTC.

This sequence joins TRBV20-1 and TRBJ2-1; TRBD2 aligns across 10 bases. The CDR3 is made up of 15 amino acids. The V gene's germline CDR1 is DFQATT and CDR2 SNEGSKA (reference sequence). After removal of 4 bases from V and 5 bases from J, the junction contained 8 bases not matched to a gene. The CDR3 DNA follows: TGCAGTGCTATTGACTGGACTAGCGGAGACAATGAGCAGTTCTTC. Translating gives CSAIDWTSGDNEQFF.

This clonotype came up many times. This chain joins TRBV24-1 and TRBJ2-3; D call uncertain. V dropped 8 bases and J dropped 2 bases, with 13 bases sitting between them. The CDR3 is made up of 14 amino acids. The germline V gene encodes CDR1 KGHDR and CDR2 SFDVKD. CDR3 amino acids: CATKDGVITDTQYF. As DNA, the CDR3 is TGTGCCACCAAGGATGGGGTTATCACAGATACGCAGTATTTT.

This clonotype was seen at least ten times. The chain joins TRBV6-1 to TRBJ2-7, with D possibly TRBD1 on 5 matching bases. CDR1 and CDR2 from the germline V gene are MNHNS and SASEGT. The CDR3 is 13 amino acids. The CDR3 sequence: CVSSLERQKEQYF. The CDR3 DNA sequence: TGTGTTTCCAGCCTTGAACGACAGAAGGAGCAGTACTTC.

CDR3 sequence reads: CASSANMGLTDYEQYF. DNA of the CDR3: TGTGCCAGCAGCGCCAATATGGGACTCACCGACTACGAGCAGTACTTC. The chain recombines TRBV11-2 with TRBJ2-7; tentatively, D is TRBD2 (6 bases). The CDR3 covers 16 residues. V lost 5 bases and J 3 bases, leaving 20 bases between the germline ends. Per the germline V gene, CDR1 is SGHAT and CDR2 is FQNNGV.

This rearrangement joins TRBV10-3 to TRBJ2-7, with a possible D match to TRBD2 (5 bases). Trimming removed 10 bases at V and 3 bases at J, with 19 bases between. Per the germline V gene, CDR1 is ENHRY and CDR2 is SYGVKD. The CDR3 runs 14 residues. In nucleotides, the CDR3 is TGTGCCACCATGGGAGCGCCCCGCAGCTACGAGCAGTACTTC. Protein product: CATMGAPRSYEQYF.

This clonotype was detected a few times. The chain is built from TRBV18 and TRBJ2-5; tentatively, D is TRBD2 (5 bases). The CDR3 contains 13 residues. The ends were cut back, 3 bases at V and 4 bases at J, with 9 bases in the middle. Germline CDR1 and CDR2: KGHSH and LQKENI. Here the CDR3 DNA reads TGTGCCAGCTCACCCTTAGCGTTAGAGACCCAGTACTTC. Encoded protein: CASSPLALETQYF.

Notes on this clonotype: A much larger clone lies a single base off, so this may be a read error. The chain has TRBV24-1 and TRBJ2-2; 9 nucleotides line up with TRBD1. CDR3 length: 16 amino acids. Germline lookup yields CDR1 KGHDR and CDR2 SFDVKD. The CDR3 loop reads CATSEFGTGMTGGLFF. The CDR3 nucleotides are TGTGCCACCAGTGAGTTCGGGACAGGGATGACCGGGGGGCTGTTTTTT.

This clonotype was recorded many times. The chain carries TRBV6-1 and TRBJ2-1; 15 bases line up with TRBD2. CDR3 length: 16 amino acids. V lost 4 bases, J lost 8 bases, and 6 bases stayed unmatched. From germline, CDR1 is MNHNS and CDR2 SASEGT. Here the CDR3 DNA reads TGTGCCAGCAGTGTTGGACTAGCGGGGGGGCAATATGAGCAGTTCTTC. It yields the protein CASSVGLAGGQYEQFF.

The chain carries TRBV7-2 and TRBJ1-1, with TRBD1 as a possible D gene (5 bases). V was trimmed by 5 bases and J by 4 bases, leaving 20 bases between them. In germline, CDR1 is SGHTA, CDR2 FQGNSA. The CDR3 totals 16 residues. CDR3 amino acids: CASSLGSRQGTTEAFF. The CDR3 DNA reads as TGTGCCAGCAGCCTAGGTTCGCGTCAGGGAACCACTGAAGCTTTCTTT.

As DNA, the CDR3 is TGTGCCAGCAGCCAAAACTTTGGGTATGGCTACACCTTC. Translation gives CASSQNFGYGYTF. This chain uses TRBV4-2 with TRBJ1-2; D gene unclear. V shed 2 bases and J shed 5 bases, with 9 bases lying between them. The germline gives CDR1 LGHNA, CDR2 YNFKEQ. The CDR3 runs 13 residues.

The chain recombines TRBV2 with TRBJ1-3, with 7 bases identical to TRBD1. CDR3 length equals 14 residues. Germline V gene lookup returns CDR1 SNHLY and CDR2 FYNNEI. V shed 6 bases and J 2 bases; nucleotides not matched to a gene: 4. CDR3 region: CASRTQGAGNTIYF. CDR3 sequence (DNA): TGTGCCAGCAGGACCCAGGGGGCTGGAAACACCATATATTTT. Using reference TRBV2 and TRBJ1-3 for the parts outside the CDR3, the full variable domain is EPEVTQTPSHQVTQMGQEVILRCVPISNHLYFYWYRQILGQKVEFLVSFYNNEISEKSEIFDDQFSVERPDGSNFTLKIRSTKLEDSAMYFCASRTQGAGNTIYFGEGSWLTVV.

This chain links TRBV25-1 with TRBJ2-7; D gene uncertain. Germline CDR1 MGHDK, CDR2 SYGVNS. V was pared by 8 bases and J by 2 bases, with 13 bases between. The CDR3 runs to 13 residues. This chain's CDR3 is CASGGRQAYEQYF. The DNA of the CDR3 is TGTGCCAGCGGTGGTCGGCAAGCCTACGAGCAGTACTTC.

The CDR3 DNA sequence: TGTGCCACCAGCAGAACCATAGGACAGGGTCGGCGCGAGCAGTACTTC. Translating it yields CATSRTIGQGRREQYF. This chain connects TRBV15 to TRBJ2-7; TRBD1 agrees at 8 bases. The CDR3 covers 16 residues. The V gene's germline CDR1 is LNHNV and CDR2 YYDKDF (reference sequence). The trim removed 2 bases at V and 6 bases at J, leaving 12 bases unmatched.

V gene TRBV18 combines with J gene TRBJ1-4, with D maybe TRBD1 (5 bases). Per the germline V gene, CDR1 is KGHSH and CDR2 is LQKENI. V lost 2 bases to trimming and J lost 1 base, with 8 bases between them. The CDR3 covers 15 residues. The CDR3 reads CASSPGGITNEKLFF. CDR3 nucleotides: TGTGCCAGCTCACCAGGGGGGATAACTAATGAAAAACTGTTTTTT. Full variable domain (remainder filled in from reference TRBV18 and TRBJ1-4): NAGVMQNPRHLVRRRGQEARLRCSPMKGHSHVYWYRQLPEEGLKFMVYLQKENIIDESGMPKERFSAEFPKEGPSILRIQQVVRGDSAAYFCASSPGGITNEKLFFGSGTQLSVL.

This clonotype occurred a few times. This chain uses TRBV10-2 with TRBJ2-7, with 9 bases fitting TRBD1. The ends lost 7 bases at V and 6 bases at J; junction bases unmatched: 10. Per germline, CDR1 WSHSY and CDR2 SAAADI. This CDR3 region has 14 residues. CDR3 loop: CASNAGTGRFEQYF. In DNA form, the CDR3 reads TGCGCCAGCAACGCCGGGACAGGGAGGTTCGAGCAGTACTTC.

This clonotype was observed many times. The V call is TRBV24-1, the J call TRBJ1-1; no clear D. Trimming took off 9 bases at V and 4 bases at J, with 17 bases between the two ends. Germline loops: CDR1 KGHDR, CDR2 SFDVKD. The CDR3 is 14 amino acids. The CDR3: CATRSTEPGTEAFF. The DNA of the CDR3 is TGTGCCACCCGGTCGACCGAGCCCGGCACTGAAGCTTTCTTT.

Many counts were recorded for this clonotype. CDR3 DNA sequence: TGTGCCTGGAGTGTACAGCAGGGGAATTCACCCCTCCACTTT. Its translation is CAWSVQQGNSPLHF. The chain employs TRBV30 and TRBJ1-6; the D gene is possibly TRBD1 (6 bases). CDR1 is GTSNPN, CDR2 SVGIG, per germline (reference sequence). Trimming removed 0 bases at V and 7 bases at J, with 10 bases between. The CDR3 is 14 amino acids.

This clonotype occurred many times. The chain links TRBV7-9 to TRBJ2-5; D not certain. V was clipped by 5 bases and J by 1 base, with 11 bases between them. Germline V CDR1 and CDR2: SEHNR, FQNEAQ (reference sequence). This CDR3 comprises 14 residues. In DNA form, the CDR3 reads TGTGCCAGCAGCCGAACCCTATCCCAAGAGACCCAGTACTTC. It encodes CASSRTLSQETQYF.

The chain carries TRBV29-1 and TRBJ1-1; no firm D call. V shed 3 bases and J shed 0 bases, with 2 bases lying between them. The CDR3 runs 11 residues. Per germline, CDR1 SQVTM and CDR2 ANQGSEA. CDR3 DNA: TGCAGCGTTGACGTGAACACTGAAGCTTTCTTT. Residues: CSVDVNTEAFF. Full variable domain (rest looked up from reference TRBV29-1 and TRBJ1-1): SAVISQKPSRDICQRGTSLTIQCQVDSQVTMMFWYRQQPGQSLTLIATANQGSEATYESGFVIDKFPISRPNLTFSTLTVSNMSPEDSSIYLCSVDVNTEAFFGQGTRLTVV.

The rearrangement links TRBV6-5 to TRBJ1-4; the match to TRBD1 covers 9 bases. Germline V CDR1 and CDR2: MNHEY, SVGAGI. V was pared by 8 bases and J by 5 bases, with 9 bases of the junction left unmatched. The CDR3 totals 15 residues. CDR3 DNA sequence: TGTGCCAGCTCACTCGGGACAGGGAAAAATGAAAAACTGTTTTTT. Its translation is CASSLGTGKNEKLFF.

The chain employs TRBV5-1 and TRBJ2-7; TRBD2 matches at 8 bases. The J call is in doubt because the DNA end fits TRBJ2-5 better. Germline V gene lookup returns CDR1 SGHRS and CDR2 YFSETQ. The length of the CDR3 is 16 residues. The CDR3 coding sequence is TGCGCCAGCAGCTTGGTCCCCCGGGGGGGCGGAGAGACCCAGTACTTC. Its protein product is CASSLVPRGGGETQYF.

V is TRBV19 and J is TRBJ2-2; 14 bases are shared with TRBD2. The junction had 7 bases not matched to a gene; V was cut back by 6 bases and J by 4 bases. The germline gives CDR1 LNHDA, CDR2 SQIVND (reference sequence). The CDR3 extends over 17 amino acids. The CDR3 DNA reads TGTGCCAGTAGGATCCCGGGACTAGCGGGAGTCACCGGGGAGCTGTTTTTT. Translation: CASRIPGLAGVTGELFF.